One sample yielded the 27 T cell receptor beta chains listed below, sequenced in a study of cytomegalovirus exposure and HLA in healthy donors. Both 60 Vbeta primers and 13 Jbeta primers went into the PCR. Clones were sequenced by immunoSEQ multiplex PCR, and TCRdb holds only the in-frame ones, with some missing. Found here are around 140,000 clones, 75% to 85% of them singletons; the top ten hold about 8.1%. The material sequenced was PBMCs. These receptors were obtained from a woman aged 45-59 years in good health and CMV-seropositive.

For this clone: One end of the junction fails to match germline, which may point to a read error. The genes are TRBV7-9 and TRBJ1-5, with no clear D. Germline V CDR1 and CDR2: SEHNR, FQNEAQ (reference sequence). This CDR3 spans 16 amino acids. The CDR3 coding sequence is TGTTCCAGCAGCTTAGGCAGGCATAATAGCAATCAGCCCCAGCATTTT. This gives the protein CSSSLGRHNSNQPQHF.

V gene TRBV6-6 combines with J gene TRBJ2-7; D possibly corresponds to TRBD2 (7 bases). The CDR3 is 15 residues long. V was clipped by 7 bases and J by 4 bases, with 20 bases between them. Germline CDR1 and CDR2: MNHNY and SVGAGI (reference sequence). The CDR3 sequence: CASIGGSRGGYEQYF. The DNA for the CDR3 is TGTGCCAGCATTGGCGGGAGTCGAGGGGGGTACGAGCAGTACTTC.

The table lists this clone with a count of one. V usage is TRBV13 and J usage is TRBJ2-7; possibly TRBD1 for D (7 bases). This CDR3 region has 17 residues. Trimming removed 0 bases from V and 4 bases from J, with 19 bases in between. Germline V gene sequence: CDR1 PRHDT, CDR2 FYEKMQ (reference sequence). CDR3 sequence (DNA): TGTGCCAGCAGCTTAGGGGCTATGTACAGGGGAGGATACGAGCAGTACTTC. It codes for CASSLGAMYRGGYEQYF.

The chain links TRBV12-2 to TRBJ2-2; the D call of TRBD2 is as the table states it, not checked on the DNA. TRBV12-2 is annotated as a pseudogene. The CDR3 spans 19 residues. In nucleotides, the CDR3 is TGTGCAAGTCGCTCCCAACCAACCGACCGTCCGGGGGGCACCGGGGAGCTGTTTTTT. Translated, it gives CASRSQPTDRPGGTGELFF.

The gene calls are TRBV28 and TRBJ2-3; 9 nucleotides agree with TRBD2. V shed 5 bases, J shed 0 bases, and the junction held 12 bases outside the gene matches. Germline CDR1 and CDR2: MDHEN and SYDVKM. This CDR3 is built from 18 residues. The CDR3 coding sequence is TGTGCCAGCAGTAGCCAATTCAGACTAGCGGCCAGCACAGATACGCAGTATTTT. It yields the protein CASSSQFRLAASTDTQYF.

The rearrangement uses TRBV15 and TRBJ2-1, with 7 bases identical to TRBD1. This CDR3 is built from 16 residues. Germline lookup yields CDR1 LNHNV and CDR2 YYDKDF (reference sequence). V trimming: 6 bases; J trimming: 1 base; junction bases outside the gene matches: 9. CDR3 coding DNA: TGTGCCACCAGTATTACAGGGGCGGCGTCCTACAATGAGCAGTTCTTC. Amino acid sequence: CATSITGAASYNEQFF.

The rearrangement links TRBV28 to TRBJ2-7; the match to TRBD2 covers 12 bases. CDR3 length: 15 residues. Germline trimming cut 5 bases from V and 4 bases from J; bases unmatched to any gene: 6. CDR1 is MDHEN, CDR2 SYDVKM, per germline. As DNA, the CDR3 is TGTGCCAGCAGTGGACCGACTAGCGGGAGTTACGAGCAGTACTTC. Residues: CASSGPTSGSYEQYF.

This chain joins TRBV9 and TRBJ2-7; 8 nucleotides agree with TRBD2. V dropped 4 bases and J dropped 3; count of bases not matched to a gene: 6. The CDR3 runs 14 residues. Germline V CDR1 and CDR2: SGDLS, YYNGEE. The DNA for the CDR3 is TGTGCCAGCAGCCCGGGACTAGATGTCTACGAGCAGTACTTC. This encodes CASSPGLDVYEQYF.

The rearrangement links TRBV10-2 to TRBJ1-5; D is possibly TRBD1 (5 bases). CDR1 is WSHSY, CDR2 SAAADI, per germline. Trimming removed 3 bases from V and 1 base from J, with 19 bases in between. CDR3 length: 18 residues. CDR3 sequence: CASSEAGQRSSSNQPQHF. The CDR3 DNA follows: TGCGCCAGCAGTGAAGCAGGGCAGCGTAGTTCGAGCAATCAGCCCCAGCATTTT.

The rearrangement joins TRBV7-2 to TRBJ1-3; perhaps TRBD1 as D (5 bases). This CDR3 contains 16 residues. With 5 bases removed from V and 3 bases from J, the gap between germline ends came to 17 bases. CDR1 SGHTA and CDR2 FQGNSA come from the germline V gene. CDR3 sequence: CASSPQQASVGNTIYF. Here the CDR3 DNA reads TGTGCCAGCAGCCCGCAACAGGCGTCCGTTGGAAACACCATATATTTT. Full variable domain (outside the CDR3, taken from reference TRBV7-2 and TRBJ1-3): GAGVSQSPSNKVTEKGKDVELRCDPISGHTALYWYRQSLGQGLEFLIYFQGNSAPDKSGLPSDRFSAERTGGSVSTLTIQRTQQEDSAVYLCASSPQQASVGNTIYFGEGSWLTVV.

This chain connects TRBV11-1 to TRBJ2-1, with TRBD2 matching 8 bases. CDR1 and CDR2 from the germline V gene are SGHAT and FQDESV (reference sequence). V was pared by 2 bases and J by 5 bases, with 5 bases of the junction left unmatched. The CDR3 is made up of 15 amino acids. The CDR3 DNA reads as TGTGCCAGCAGCTTAATCCCGGGGGGGGACAATGAGCAGTTCTTC. Translating it yields CASSLIPGGDNEQFF.

This clone was seen more than once but under ten times. This chain joins TRBV28 and TRBJ1-1; D gene ambiguous. V was shortened by 5 bases and J by 3 bases, with 13 bases between the two germline ends. CDR1 is MDHEN, CDR2 SYDVKM, per germline. This CDR3 comprises 14 residues. The CDR3 reads CASSLQEVYTEAFF. Here the CDR3 DNA reads TGTGCCAGCAGTCTTCAGGAGGTTTACACTGAAGCTTTCTTT.

The chain is built from TRBV7-2 and TRBJ1-5; D remains ambiguous. V lost 5 bases to trimming and J lost 5 bases, with 7 bases between them. CDR1 is SGHTA, CDR2 FQGNSA, per germline. CDR3 length: 12 amino acids. In DNA, the CDR3 is TGTGCCAGCAGCGACCGGGATCAGCCCCAGCATTTT. This translates into CASSDRDQPQHF.

The chain links TRBV5-1 to TRBJ1-1; weak D call: TRBD1 (6 bases). This CDR3 comprises 14 residues. The V end was cut by 4 bases, the J end by 1 base, with 11 bases between. Germline V gene lookup returns CDR1 SGHRS and CDR2 YFSETQ. The CDR3 sequence is CASSPDRSNTEAFF. CDR3 bases: TGCGCCAGCAGCCCTGACAGGTCGAACACTGAAGCTTTCTTT. The entire variable domain, with the rest obtained from reference TRBV5-1 and TRBJ1-1, is as follows: KAGVTQTPRYLIKTRGQQVTLSCSPISGHRSVSWYQQTPGQGLQFLFEYFSETQRNKGNFPGRFSGRQFSNSRSEMNVSTLELGDSALYLCASSPDRSNTEAFFGQGTRLTVV.

The genes are TRBV10-2 and TRBJ2-7, with 14 bases that match TRBD2. CDR1 WSHSY and CDR2 SAAADI come from the germline V gene. The CDR3 consists of 14 residues. J gave up 4 bases and V 6 bases, and 2 bases lay outside the gene matches. In DNA, the CDR3 is TGCGCCAGCAGCGGGACTAGCGGGAGATACGAGCAGTACTTC. Encoded protein: CASSGTSGRYEQYF.

The chain carries TRBV5-1 and TRBJ2-7; D possibly corresponds to TRBD2 (5 bases). Trimming took 6 bases from V and 0 from J, leaving 13 bases between them. CDR1 and CDR2 (germline): SGHRS, YFSETQ. CDR3 length: 14 amino acids. CDR3: CASNAGPSSYEQYF. CDR3 DNA: TGCGCCAGCAATGCGGGTCCTTCCTCCTACGAGCAGTACTTC.

The chain is built from TRBV28 and TRBJ2-5; 10 nucleotides align to TRBD1. This CDR3 region has 17 residues. Trimming removed 8 bases from V and 2 bases from J; junction bases left unmatched: 14. CDR1 is MDHEN, CDR2 SYDVKM, per germline. The CDR3 sequence: CASPGKGRDRGQETQYF. The CDR3 DNA reads as TGTGCCAGCCCCGGAAAAGGCCGGGACAGGGGACAAGAGACCCAGTACTTC.

The chain couples TRBV19 to TRBJ2-4; TRBD2 aligns across 12 bases. Germline V gene sequence: CDR1 LNHDA, CDR2 SQIVND (reference sequence). J lost 0 bases, V lost 8 bases, and 11 bases had no gene match. This CDR3 is 18 amino acids long. The CDR3 sequence is CASAPSGRAQLAKNIQYF. The DNA of the CDR3 is TGTGCCAGTGCTCCTAGCGGGAGGGCCCAGTTAGCCAAAAACATTCAGTACTTC. The variable domain in full, completed from reference TRBV19 and TRBJ2-4, reads DGGITQSPKYLFRKEGQNVTLSCEQNLNHDAMYWYRQDPGQGLRLIYYSQIVNDFQKGDIAEGYSVSREKKESFPLTVTSAQKNPTAFYLCASAPSGRAQLAKNIQYFGAGTRLSVL.

The chain combines TRBV6-6 with TRBJ1-4; D gene unclear. V gave up 0 bases and J gave up 5 bases, with 7 bases separating them. The germline V gene has CDR1 MNHNY and CDR2 SVGAGI (reference sequence). This CDR3 is built from 14 residues. The CDR3, as DNA: TGTGCCAGCAGTTACTCCACAGCAAATGAAAAACTGTTTTTT. Protein: CASSYSTANEKLFF.

The V gene is TRBV5-4, the J gene TRBJ1-1; possible D gene TRBD1, 5 bases. Germline V gene lookup returns CDR1 SGHNT and CDR2 YYREEE (reference sequence). The V gene lost 4 bases and the J gene lost 5 bases, with 21 bases spanning the gap. This CDR3 comprises 16 residues. CDR3 bases: TGTGCCAGCAGCCCAGTCGGGGGGGAGGGTGGGACTGAAGCTTTCTTT. Translation gives CASSPVGGEGGTEAFF.

The rearrangement joins TRBV23-1 to TRBJ2-7, with 7 bases aligning to TRBD1. TRBV23-1 is placed among ORFs of uncertain function. Unmatched junction bases numbered 7, after V lost 2 bases and J lost 3 bases. CDR3 length: 15 amino acids. The DNA of the CDR3 is TGCGCCAGCAGTCAACTGGACAGGTCGCGCTACGAGCAGTACTTC. It translates to CASSQLDRSRYEQYF.

This chain links TRBV28 with TRBJ1-1; TRBD1 might be the D (5 bases). The CDR3 covers 18 residues. Germline V gene lookup returns CDR1 MDHEN and CDR2 SYDVKM. The V gene lost 2 bases and the J gene lost 2 bases, with 21 bases spanning the gap. CDR3 DNA sequence: TGTGCCAGCAGTTTAGGGGGGTCACTGGGGCAGGGTAACACTGAAGCTTTCTTT. This gives the protein CASSLGGSLGQGNTEAFF.

A remark on this clone: This specimen includes other DNA sequences encoding the same CDR3. The V call is TRBV5-4, the J call TRBJ2-7, with TRBD1 matching over 7 bases. The CDR3 is made up of 13 amino acids. Per germline, CDR1 SGHNT and CDR2 YYREEE (reference sequence). Losses at the gene ends were 2 bases for V and 4 bases for J; bases not matched to a gene: 3. CDR3 nucleotide sequence: TGTGCCAGCAGCTTCGACAGGGCTTACGAGCAGTACTTC. Translating gives CASSFDRAYEQYF.

This clone was recorded a few times. The chain is built from TRBV7-3 and TRBJ1-1; TRBD1 agrees at 7 bases. Per the germline V gene, CDR1 is SGHTA and CDR2 is FQGTGA. J gave up 5 bases and V 3 bases, and 6 bases lay outside the gene matches. The CDR3 has 14 residues. Here the CDR3 reads CASSLTLQGTEAFF. Written as DNA, the CDR3 is TGTGCCAGCAGCTTGACCTTACAGGGGACTGAAGCTTTCTTT. Full variable domain (outside the CDR3, taken from reference TRBV7-3 and TRBJ1-1): GAGVSQTPSNKVTEKGKYVELRCDPISGHTALYWYRQSLGQGPEFLIYFQGTGAADDSGLPNDRFFAVRPEGSVSTLKIQRTERGDSAVYLCASSLTLQGTEAFFGQGTRLTVV.

This clone was seen a single time. V gene TRBV5-1 combines with J gene TRBJ2-1, with a tentative D call TRBD2 (5 bases). The germline V gene encodes CDR1 SGHRS and CDR2 YFSETQ. The CDR3 totals 16 residues. V was trimmed by 1 base and J by 8 bases, leaving 19 bases between them. CDR3 nucleotide sequence: TGCGCCAGCAGCTTGACAACTCCCCCAGGAGGCTATGAGCAGTTCTTC. As protein: CASSLTTPPGGYEQFF. The whole variable domain, remainder taken from reference TRBV5-1 and TRBJ2-1, is KAGVTQTPRYLIKTRGQQVTLSCSPISGHRSVSWYQQTPGQGLQFLFEYFSETQRNKGNFPGRFSGRQFSNSRSEMNVSTLELGDSALYLCASSLTTPPGGYEQFFGPGTRLTVL.

J is TRBJ2-5 and V is TRBV7-8; D perhaps matches TRBD1 (5 bases). The CDR3 is 18 residues long. Germline CDR1 and CDR2: SGHVS and FQNEAQ. The V end was cut by 2 bases, the J end by 1 base, with 20 bases between. The CDR3: CASSLLPLGRGFQETQYF. As DNA, the CDR3 is TGTGCCAGCAGCTTACTCCCCCTCGGTAGGGGATTCCAAGAGACCCAGTACTTC. Drawing the rest from reference TRBV7-8 and TRBJ2-5, the complete variable domain is GAGVSQSPRYKVAKRGQDVALRCDPISGHVSLFWYQQALGQGPEFLTYFQNEAQLDKSGLPSDRFFAERPEGSVSTLKIQRTQQEDSAVYLCASSLLPLGRGFQETQYFGPGTRLLVL.

V gene TRBV18 combines with J gene TRBJ2-7, with 9 bases matching TRBD2. After removal of 0 bases from V and 7 bases from J, the junction contained 13 bases not matched to a gene. This CDR3 contains 17 residues. Germline lookup yields CDR1 KGHSH and CDR2 LQKENI. CDR3 coding DNA: TGTGCCAGCTCACCACCGTTGGATAGCGGGAGTGTTGGGGAGCAGTACTTC. It is translated as CASSPPLDSGSVGEQYF. Full variable domain (remainder filled in from reference TRBV18 and TRBJ2-7): NAGVMQNPRHLVRRRGQEARLRCSPMKGHSHVYWYRQLPEEGLKFMVYLQKENIIDESGMPKERFSAEFPKEGPSILRIQQVVRGDSAAYFCASSPPLDSGSVGEQYFGPGTRLTVT.